The 10 T cell receptor beta chains listed next were all sequenced from one sample in a study of blood T cell repertoires in COVID-19 (TCRdb year 2020). The library relied on the immunoSEQ multiplex PCR assay. TCRdb holds this immuneACCESS table with in-frame rearrangements only. Some clones are missing; in checked studies, unresolved V genes explain under half, and the rest has no known cause. Across this sample there are 310,000 or so clones, with 80% to 95% seen only once. Approximately 2.1% of the sample belongs to the ten largest clones. Sample: peripheral blood. The receptors stem from a woman aged 25-40 years with COVID-19, enrolled during active disease.

The chain carries TRBV6-5 and TRBJ2-1; TRBD2 matches 7 bases. Unmatched junction bases numbered 6, after V lost 7 bases and J lost 0 bases. Per germline, CDR1 MNHEY and CDR2 SVGAGI. This CDR3 is built from 15 residues. The CDR3 DNA sequence: TGTGCCAGCATAGCCGGGAGGAGCTCCTACAATGAGCAGTTCTTC. Protein: CASIAGRSSYNEQFF.

V gene TRBV7-9 combines with J gene TRBJ1-4, with 8 bases matching TRBD1. Germline assignment: CDR1 SEHNR and CDR2 FQNEAQ (reference sequence). Unmatched junction bases numbered 4, after V lost 4 bases and J lost 0 bases. CDR3 length: 16 amino acids. The CDR3 here is CASSSNRGTTNEKLFF. The CDR3 DNA is TGTGCCAGCAGCTCGAACAGGGGGACAACTAATGAAAAACTGTTTTTT.

The CDR3 here is CASSYRRDRGYEQYF. CDR3 sequence (DNA): TGTGCCAGCAGTTACAGACGGGACAGGGGCTACGAGCAGTACTTC. The genes are TRBV6-5 and TRBJ2-7, with 10 nucleotides matching TRBD1. The CDR3 sequence is 15 residues long. In germline, CDR1 is MNHEY, CDR2 SVGAGI. J gave up 3 bases and V 2 bases, and 4 bases lay outside the gene matches.

This clone has only one observation. The chain links TRBV7-8 to TRBJ1-2; possible D gene TRBD1, 6 bases. The CDR3 runs to 15 residues. V was cut by 1 base and J by 0 bases, with 9 bases left in between. Germline values: CDR1 SGHVS, CDR2 FQNEAQ. Here the CDR3 reads CASSLETGANYGYTF. CDR3 sequence (DNA): TGTGCCAGCAGCTTAGAGACAGGAGCTAACTATGGCTACACCTTC. The whole variable domain, remainder taken from reference TRBV7-8 and TRBJ1-2, is GAGVSQSPRYKVAKRGQDVALRCDPISGHVSLFWYQQALGQGPEFLTYFQNEAQLDKSGLPSDRFFAERPEGSVSTLKIQRTQQEDSAVYLCASSLETGANYGYTFGSGTRLTVV.

The CDR3 nucleotides read TGTGCCAGCAGGCCGGGACAGGCCTCAGGGACCCAGTACTTC. This translates into CASRPGQASGTQYF. The chain recombines TRBV6-4 with TRBJ2-5; TRBD1 matches at 8 bases. CDR1 is MRHNA, CDR2 SNTAGT, per germline. V lost 6 bases to trimming and J lost 7 bases; unmatched junction nucleotides: 10. The CDR3 totals 14 residues.

The rearrangement links TRBV4-1 to TRBJ1-1; 10 nucleotides align to TRBD1. CDR1 MGHRA and CDR2 YSYEKL come from the germline V gene. Trimming removed 3 bases from V and 3 bases from J; junction bases left unmatched: 7. The CDR3 runs to 16 residues. CDR3 nucleotides: TGCGCCAGCAGCCAGACCCGGGACAGGGGATACACTGAAGCTTTCTTT. Its translation: CASSQTRDRGYTEAFF.

This clone appeared a single time. V gene TRBV19 combines with J gene TRBJ1-1, with D perhaps TRBD1 (5 bases). This CDR3 spans 14 amino acids. Germline V gene data show CDR1 as LNHDA and CDR2 as SQIVND (reference sequence). Trimming took 3 bases from V and 3 from J, leaving 11 bases between them. In DNA form, the CDR3 reads TGTGCCAGTAGTATCCAGGGTGGGGACACTGAAGCTTTCTTT. Residues: CASSIQGGDTEAFF. The full variable domain, completed using reference TRBV19 and TRBJ1-1, is DGGITQSPKYLFRKEGQNVTLSCEQNLNHDAMYWYRQDPGQGLRLIYYSQIVNDFQKGDIAEGYSVSREKKESFPLTVTSAQKNPTAFYLCASSIQGGDTEAFFGQGTRLTVV.

The chain links TRBV28 to TRBJ1-5; D possibly corresponds to TRBD1 (5 bases). CDR3 length: 13 residues. The germline V gene encodes CDR1 MDHEN and CDR2 SYDVKM. V was cut by 10 bases and J by 6 bases, with 16 bases left in between. The CDR3 bases are TGTGCCACCTTGCGGGGACTCAGTCAGCCCCAGCATTTT. This encodes CATLRGLSQPQHF.

CDR3 DNA sequence: TGTGCCAGCAGCTTAGCGGAGGCAGAATCCTACAATGAGCAGTTCTTC. Translated, it gives CASSLAEAESYNEQFF. The V gene is TRBV7-6, the J gene TRBJ2-1; D possibly corresponds to TRBD2 (5 bases). Germline-derived CDR1 and CDR2 are SGHVS and FNYEAQ. The CDR3 sequence is 16 residues long. V lost 0 bases to trimming and J lost 1 base, with 10 bases between them.

This chain links TRBV15 with TRBJ1-5; TRBD1 agrees at 7 bases. V trimming: 0 bases; J trimming: 5 bases; junction bases outside the gene matches: 4. The CDR3 covers 15 residues. From germline, CDR1 is LNHNV and CDR2 YYDKDF (reference sequence). The CDR3 region is CATSRDDRAHQPQHF. The CDR3 bases are TGTGCCACCAGCAGAGATGACAGGGCCCATCAGCCCCAGCATTTT.